Sequencing of this T cell receptor beta chain was carried out in a study of CD8 T cells in Susac syndrome. It was with random hexamers that roughly 0.5 to 1 ug RNA was reverse transcribed. TCRdb reanalysed the immunoSEQ multiplex PCR reads using MiXCR and keeps one entry per CDR3 protein. The sample yields 150,000 to 200,000 distinct CDR3 sequences, roughly 92% seen once. V lost 5 bases, J lost 1 base, and 8 bases stayed unmatched. The CDR3 runs to 15 residues. Germline loops: CDR1 SGHAT, CDR2 FQNNGV. This clonotype was observed a few times. The material sequenced was CD4+ T cells from PBMCs. This sequence was found in a human donor in good health. The chain employs TRBV11-2 and TRBJ2-7; 7 bases fit TRBD1. CDR3: CASSQDRDLSYEQYF. CDR3 DNA sequence: TGTGCCAGCAGCCAAGACAGGGACCTATCCTACGAGCAGTACTTC. Full variable domain (missing parts from reference TRBV11-2 and TRBJ2-7): EAGVAQSPRYKIIEKRQSVAFWCNPISGHATLYWYQQILGQGPKLLIQFQNNGVVDDSQLPKDRFSAERLKGVDSTLKIQPAKLEDSAVYLCASSQDRDLSYEQYFGPGTRLTVT.